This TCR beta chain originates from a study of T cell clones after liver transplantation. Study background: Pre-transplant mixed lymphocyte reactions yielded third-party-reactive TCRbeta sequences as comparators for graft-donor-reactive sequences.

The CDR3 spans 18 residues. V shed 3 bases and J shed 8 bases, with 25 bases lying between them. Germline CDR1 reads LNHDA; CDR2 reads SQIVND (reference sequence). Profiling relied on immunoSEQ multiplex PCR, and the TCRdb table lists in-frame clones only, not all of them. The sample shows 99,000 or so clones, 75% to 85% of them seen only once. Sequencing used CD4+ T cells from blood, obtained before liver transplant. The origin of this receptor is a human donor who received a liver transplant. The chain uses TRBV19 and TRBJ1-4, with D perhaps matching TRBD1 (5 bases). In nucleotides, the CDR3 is TGTGCCAGTAGTATGGGGGGACGATCCCGCCCGACCGGGGAAAAACTGTTTTTT. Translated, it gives CASSMGGRSRPTGEKLFF.